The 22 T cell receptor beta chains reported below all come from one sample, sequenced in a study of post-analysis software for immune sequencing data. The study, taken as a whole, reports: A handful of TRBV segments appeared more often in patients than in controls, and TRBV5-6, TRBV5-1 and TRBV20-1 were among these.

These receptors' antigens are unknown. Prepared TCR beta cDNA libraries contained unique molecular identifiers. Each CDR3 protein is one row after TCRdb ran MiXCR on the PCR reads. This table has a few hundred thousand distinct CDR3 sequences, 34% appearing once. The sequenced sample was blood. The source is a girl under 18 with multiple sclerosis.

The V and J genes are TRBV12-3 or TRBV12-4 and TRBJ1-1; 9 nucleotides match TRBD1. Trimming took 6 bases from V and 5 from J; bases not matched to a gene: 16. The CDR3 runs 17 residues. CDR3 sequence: CASSPMDRGQGGTEAFF. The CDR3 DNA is TGTGCCAGCAGCCCCATGGACAGGGGTCAGGGTGGGACTGAAGCTTTCTTT.

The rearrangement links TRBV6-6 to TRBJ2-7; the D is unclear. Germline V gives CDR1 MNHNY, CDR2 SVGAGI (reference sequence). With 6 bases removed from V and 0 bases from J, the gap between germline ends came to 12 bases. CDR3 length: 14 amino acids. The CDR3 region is CASRLRVVSYEQYF. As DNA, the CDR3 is TGTGCCAGCAGGCTCCGGGTAGTCTCCTACGAGCAGTACTTC.

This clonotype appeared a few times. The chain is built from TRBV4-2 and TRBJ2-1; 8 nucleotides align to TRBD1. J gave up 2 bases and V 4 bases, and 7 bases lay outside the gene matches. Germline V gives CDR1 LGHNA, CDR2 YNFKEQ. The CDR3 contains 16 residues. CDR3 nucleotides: TGTGCCAGCAGCCGTGGACAGGGTTCTACCTACAATGAGCAGTTCTTC. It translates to CASSRGQGSTYNEQFF.

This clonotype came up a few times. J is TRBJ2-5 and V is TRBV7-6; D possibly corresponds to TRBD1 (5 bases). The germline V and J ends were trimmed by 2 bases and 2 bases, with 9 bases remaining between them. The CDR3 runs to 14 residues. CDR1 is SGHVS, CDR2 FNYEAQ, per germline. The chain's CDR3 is CASSLSTAQETQYF. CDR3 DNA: TGTGCCAGCAGCTTATCGACAGCTCAAGAGACCCAGTACTTC. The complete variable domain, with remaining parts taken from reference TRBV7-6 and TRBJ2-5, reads GAGVSQSPRYKVTKRGQDVALRCDPISGHVSLYWYRQALGQGPEFLTYFNYEAQQDKSGLPNDRFSAERPEGSISTLTIQRTEQRDSAMYRCASSLSTAQETQYFGPGTRLLVL.

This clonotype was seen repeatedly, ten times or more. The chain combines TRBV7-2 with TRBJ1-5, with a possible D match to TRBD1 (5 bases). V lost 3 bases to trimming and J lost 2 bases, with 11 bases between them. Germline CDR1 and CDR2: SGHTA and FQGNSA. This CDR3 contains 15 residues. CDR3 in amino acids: CASSLVTGGNQPQHF. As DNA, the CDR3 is TGTGCCAGCAGCTTGGTAACGGGGGGCAATCAGCCCCAGCATTTT.

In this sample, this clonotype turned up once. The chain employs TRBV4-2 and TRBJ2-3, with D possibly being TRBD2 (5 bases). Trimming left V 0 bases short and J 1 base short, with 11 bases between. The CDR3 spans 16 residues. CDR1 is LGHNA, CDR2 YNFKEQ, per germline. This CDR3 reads CASSQETHGGTDTQYF. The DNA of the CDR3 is TGTGCCAGCAGCCAAGAAACTCACGGGGGCACAGATACGCAGTATTTT.

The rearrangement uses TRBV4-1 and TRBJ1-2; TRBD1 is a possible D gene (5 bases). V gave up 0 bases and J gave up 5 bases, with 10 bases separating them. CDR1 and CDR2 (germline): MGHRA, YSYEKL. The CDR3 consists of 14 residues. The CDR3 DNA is TGCGCCAGCAGCCAAGATGAGGCAGGGTATGGCTACACCTTC. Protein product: CASSQDEAGYGYTF.

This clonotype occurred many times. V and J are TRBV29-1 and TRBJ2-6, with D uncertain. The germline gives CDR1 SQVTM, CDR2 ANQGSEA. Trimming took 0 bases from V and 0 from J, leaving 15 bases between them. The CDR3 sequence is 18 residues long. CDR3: CSVEDLNSLSSGANVLTF. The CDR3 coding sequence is TGCAGCGTTGAAGATCTTAACAGCCTGAGCTCTGGGGCCAACGTCCTGACTTTC.

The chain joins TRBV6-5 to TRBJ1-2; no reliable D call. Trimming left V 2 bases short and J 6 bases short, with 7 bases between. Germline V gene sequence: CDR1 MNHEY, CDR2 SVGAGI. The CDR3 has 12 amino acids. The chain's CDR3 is CASSYEGDGYTF. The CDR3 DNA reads TGTGCCAGCAGTTACGAAGGCGATGGCTACACCTTC.

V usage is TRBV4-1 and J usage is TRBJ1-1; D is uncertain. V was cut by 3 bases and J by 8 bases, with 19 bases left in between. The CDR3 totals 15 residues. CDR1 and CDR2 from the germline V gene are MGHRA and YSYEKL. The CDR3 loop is CASSQASVTNLEAFF. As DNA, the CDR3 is TGCGCCAGCAGCCAGGCTAGCGTTACTAATCTGGAAGCTTTCTTT.

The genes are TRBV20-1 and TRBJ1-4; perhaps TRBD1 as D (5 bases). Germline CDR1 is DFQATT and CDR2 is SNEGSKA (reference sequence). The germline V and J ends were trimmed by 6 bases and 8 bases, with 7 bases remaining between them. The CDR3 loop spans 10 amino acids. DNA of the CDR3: TGCAGTGCCGGGGGAGAAAAACTGTTTTTT. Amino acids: CSAGGEKLFF.

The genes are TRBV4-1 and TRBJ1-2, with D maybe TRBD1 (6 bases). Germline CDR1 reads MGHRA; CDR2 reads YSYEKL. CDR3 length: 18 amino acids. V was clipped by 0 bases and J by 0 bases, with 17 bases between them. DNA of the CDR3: TGCGCCAGCAGCCAAGACCACATTATAGGACAGTCTAACTATGGCTACACCTTC. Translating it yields CASSQDHIIGQSNYGYTF.

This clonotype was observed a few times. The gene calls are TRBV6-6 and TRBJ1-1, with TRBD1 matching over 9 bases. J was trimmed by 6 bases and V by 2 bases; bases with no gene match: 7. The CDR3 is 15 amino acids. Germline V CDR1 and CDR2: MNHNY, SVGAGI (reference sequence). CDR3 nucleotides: TGTGCCAGCAGTTACACCAGGACAGGGGCTGCTGAAGCTTTCTTT. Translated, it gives CASSYTRTGAAEAFF.

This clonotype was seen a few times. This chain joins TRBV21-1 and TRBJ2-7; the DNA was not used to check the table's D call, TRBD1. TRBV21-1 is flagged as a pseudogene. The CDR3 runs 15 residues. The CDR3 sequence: CASSKARTASYEQYF. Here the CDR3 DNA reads TGTGCCAGCAGCAAAGCCCGGACAGCCTCCTACGAGCAGTACTTC.

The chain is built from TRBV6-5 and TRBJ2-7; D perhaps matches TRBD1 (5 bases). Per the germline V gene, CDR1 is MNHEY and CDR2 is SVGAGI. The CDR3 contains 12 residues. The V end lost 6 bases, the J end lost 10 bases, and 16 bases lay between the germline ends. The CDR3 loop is CASSRAADTQYF. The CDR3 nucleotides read TGTGCCAGCAGCCGTGCGGCGGACACCCAGTACTTC.

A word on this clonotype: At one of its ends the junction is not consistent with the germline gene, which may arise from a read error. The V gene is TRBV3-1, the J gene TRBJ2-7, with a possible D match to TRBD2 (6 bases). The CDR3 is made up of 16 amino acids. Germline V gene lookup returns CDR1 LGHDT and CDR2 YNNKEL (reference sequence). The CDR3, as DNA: TGTGTCAGCAGCCACCCCCGGAGGAGGGGAGCCTACGAGCAGTACTTC. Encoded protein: CVSSHPRRRGAYEQYF.

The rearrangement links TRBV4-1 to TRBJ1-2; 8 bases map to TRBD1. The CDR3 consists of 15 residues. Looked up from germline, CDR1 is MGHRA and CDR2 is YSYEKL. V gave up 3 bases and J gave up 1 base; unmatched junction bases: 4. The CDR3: CASSQTGAINYGYTF. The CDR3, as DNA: TGCGCCAGCAGCCAGACAGGGGCGATTAACTATGGCTACACCTTC.

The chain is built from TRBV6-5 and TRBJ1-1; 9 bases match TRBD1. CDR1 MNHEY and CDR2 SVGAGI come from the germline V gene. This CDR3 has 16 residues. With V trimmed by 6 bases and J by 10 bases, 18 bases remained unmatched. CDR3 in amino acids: CASSRGTGFKKSPAFF. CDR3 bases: TGTGCCAGCAGCCGAGGGACAGGGTTCAAAAAGTCCCCAGCTTTCTTT.

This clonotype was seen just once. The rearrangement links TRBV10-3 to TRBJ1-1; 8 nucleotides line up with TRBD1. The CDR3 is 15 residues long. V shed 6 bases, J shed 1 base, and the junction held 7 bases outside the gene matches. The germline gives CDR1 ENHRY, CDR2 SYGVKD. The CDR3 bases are TGTGCCATCAGCACATCCGGGACAGGGAACACTGAAGCTTTCTTT. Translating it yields CAISTSGTGNTEAFF.

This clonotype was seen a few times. For the CDR3, the DNA is TGCAGCGTTGCGGACACTCTCCATGGCTACACCTTC. Translating gives CSVADTLHGYTF. The rearrangement uses TRBV29-1 and TRBJ1-2; weak D call: TRBD1 (5 bases). CDR1 and CDR2 (germline): SQVTM, ANQGSEA. V was clipped by 4 bases and J by 6 bases, with 12 bases between them. CDR3 length: 12 amino acids.

The CDR3 DNA sequence: TGCAGTGCTGAGACAGAGTTTGGAGAGACCCAGTACTTC. It translates to CSAETEFGETQYF. The rearrangement links TRBV20-1 to TRBJ2-5, with D possibly being TRBD1 (5 bases). The CDR3 spans 13 residues. The V gene lost 5 bases and the J gene lost 4 bases, with 14 bases spanning the gap. CDR1 is DFQATT, CDR2 SNEGSKA, per germline (reference sequence).

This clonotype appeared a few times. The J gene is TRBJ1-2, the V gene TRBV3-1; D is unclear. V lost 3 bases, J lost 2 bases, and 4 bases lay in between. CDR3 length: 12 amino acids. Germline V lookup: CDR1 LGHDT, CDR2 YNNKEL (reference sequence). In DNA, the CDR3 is TGTGCCAGCAGCCAGATCAACTATGGCTACACCTTC. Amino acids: CASSQINYGYTF.